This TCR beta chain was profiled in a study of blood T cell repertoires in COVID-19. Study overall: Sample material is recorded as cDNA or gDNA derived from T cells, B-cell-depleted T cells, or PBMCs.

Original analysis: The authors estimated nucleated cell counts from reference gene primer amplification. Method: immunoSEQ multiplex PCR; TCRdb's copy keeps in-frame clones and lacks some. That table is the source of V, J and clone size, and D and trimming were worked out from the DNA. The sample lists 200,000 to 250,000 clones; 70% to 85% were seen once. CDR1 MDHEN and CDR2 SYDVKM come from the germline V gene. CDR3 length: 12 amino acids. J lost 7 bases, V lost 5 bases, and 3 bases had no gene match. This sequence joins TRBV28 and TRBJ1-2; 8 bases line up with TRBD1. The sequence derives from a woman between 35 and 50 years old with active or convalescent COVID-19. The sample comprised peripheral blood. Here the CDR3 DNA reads TGTGCCAGCAGTGTCAGGGGGCGTGGCTACACCTTC. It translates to CASSVRGRGYTF.